This TCR beta chain was sequenced in a study of T cells in Graves' hyperthyroidism and ophthalmopathy. Regarding this clonotype: Its antigen is currently unknown.

With 5 bases clipped from V and 6 bases from J, the junction kept 6 bases outside the gene matches. Germline V gene lookup returns CDR1 MNHEY and CDR2 SVGEGT. The CDR3 extends over 13 amino acids. The study based diagnoses on clinical symptoms, serum thyroxine and TRAb, thyroid ultrasound and orbital computed tomography. Amplification yielded TCR beta CDR3 regions, with RNA transcripts as the source. During a first-round RT-PCR of the TCR CDR3, the HTBI primer set was used. TCRdb reprocessed the multiplex PCR reads via MiXCR and lists one record per CDR3 protein. The sample holds some 350,000 distinct CDR3 sequences, over 15% seen once. General study findings and limits: Researchers report that a 13 V-J model separated ophthalmopathy from stable hyperthyroidism. The blood repertoire included most of the expanded thyroid clonotypes above 0.001.

The sequenced material came from blood. This TCR was recovered from a woman aged 18-29 years with Graves' hyperthyroidism. The J gene is TRBJ1-1, the V gene TRBV6-2 or TRBV6-3; 7 nucleotides match TRBD1. CDR3 sequence (DNA): TGTGCCAGCAGTCCCCGACAGGGCCCTGAAGCTTTCTTT. As protein: CASSPRQGPEAFF.